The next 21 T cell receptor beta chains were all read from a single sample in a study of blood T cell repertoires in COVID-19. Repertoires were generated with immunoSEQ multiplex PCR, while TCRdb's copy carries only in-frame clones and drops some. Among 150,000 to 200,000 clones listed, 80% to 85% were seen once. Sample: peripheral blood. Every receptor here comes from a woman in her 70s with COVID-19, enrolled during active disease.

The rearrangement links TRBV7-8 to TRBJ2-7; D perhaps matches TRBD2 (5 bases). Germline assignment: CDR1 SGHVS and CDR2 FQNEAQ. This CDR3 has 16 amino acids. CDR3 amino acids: CASSLAWGAAALGENV. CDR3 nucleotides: TGTGCCAGCAGCTTAGCGTGGGGTGCTGCCGCCTTGGGAGAAAACGTC.

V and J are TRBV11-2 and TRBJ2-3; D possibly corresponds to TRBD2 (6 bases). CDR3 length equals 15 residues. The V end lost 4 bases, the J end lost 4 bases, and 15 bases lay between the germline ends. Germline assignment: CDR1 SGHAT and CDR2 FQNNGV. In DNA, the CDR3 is TGTGCCAGCAGCTCTAGCGTCAGAGGGCCAGATACGCAGTATTTT. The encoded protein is CASSSSVRGPDTQYF.

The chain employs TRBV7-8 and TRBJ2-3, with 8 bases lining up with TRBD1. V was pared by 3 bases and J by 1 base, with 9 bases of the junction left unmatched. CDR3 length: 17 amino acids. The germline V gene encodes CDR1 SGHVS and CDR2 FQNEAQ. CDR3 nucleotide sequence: TGTGCCAGCAGCTTGGTCGCACCGGGACAGGGCACAGATACGCAGTATTTT. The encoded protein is CASSLVAPGQGTDTQYF.

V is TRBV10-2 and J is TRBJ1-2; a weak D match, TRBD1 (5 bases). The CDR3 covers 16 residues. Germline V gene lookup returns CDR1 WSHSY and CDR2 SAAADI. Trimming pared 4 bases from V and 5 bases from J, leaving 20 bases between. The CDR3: CASSAQSARVGYGYTF. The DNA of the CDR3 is TGCGCCAGCAGTGCCCAATCTGCCAGGGTGGGTTATGGCTACACCTTC.

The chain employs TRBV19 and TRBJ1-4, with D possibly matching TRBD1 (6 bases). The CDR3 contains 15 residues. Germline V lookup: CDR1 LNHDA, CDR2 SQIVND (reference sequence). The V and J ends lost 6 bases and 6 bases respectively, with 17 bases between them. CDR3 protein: CASSPKGQSHEKLFF. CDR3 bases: TGTGCCAGTAGCCCCAAGGGACAATCGCATGAAAAACTGTTTTTT.

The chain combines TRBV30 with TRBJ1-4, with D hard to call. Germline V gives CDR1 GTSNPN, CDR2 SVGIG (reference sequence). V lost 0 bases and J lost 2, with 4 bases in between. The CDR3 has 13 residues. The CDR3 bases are TGTGCCTGGAGTGTACTGACTAATGAAAAACTGTTTTTT. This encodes CAWSVLTNEKLFF.

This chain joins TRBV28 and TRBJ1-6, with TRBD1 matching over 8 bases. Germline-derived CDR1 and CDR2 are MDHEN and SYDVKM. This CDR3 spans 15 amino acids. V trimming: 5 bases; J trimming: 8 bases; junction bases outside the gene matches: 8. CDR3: CASSQGQGPYSPLHF. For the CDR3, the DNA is TGTGCCAGCAGTCAAGGACAGGGTCCTTATTCACCCCTCCACTTT.

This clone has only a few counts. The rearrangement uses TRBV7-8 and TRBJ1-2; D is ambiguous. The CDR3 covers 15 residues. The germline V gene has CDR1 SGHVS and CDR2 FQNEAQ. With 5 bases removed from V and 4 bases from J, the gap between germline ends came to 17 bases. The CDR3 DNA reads TGTGCCAGCAGCCAGTCAGGCAGCTTTACCTATGGCTACACCTTC. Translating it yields CASSQSGSFTYGYTF.

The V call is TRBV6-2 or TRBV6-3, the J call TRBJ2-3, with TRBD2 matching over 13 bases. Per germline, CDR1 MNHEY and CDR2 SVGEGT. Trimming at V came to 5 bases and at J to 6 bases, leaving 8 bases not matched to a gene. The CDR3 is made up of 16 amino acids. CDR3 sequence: CASSRGLAGAGDTQYF. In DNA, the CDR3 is TGTGCCAGCAGTCGCGGACTAGCGGGGGCAGGGGATACGCAGTATTTT.

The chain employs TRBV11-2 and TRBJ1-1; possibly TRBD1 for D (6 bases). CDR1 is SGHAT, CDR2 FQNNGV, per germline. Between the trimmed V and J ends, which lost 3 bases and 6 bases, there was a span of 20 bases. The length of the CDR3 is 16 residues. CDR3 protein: CASSLSFGQGNSEAFF. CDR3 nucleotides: TGTGCCAGCAGCTTGTCCTTCGGCCAGGGGAATTCTGAAGCTTTCTTT.

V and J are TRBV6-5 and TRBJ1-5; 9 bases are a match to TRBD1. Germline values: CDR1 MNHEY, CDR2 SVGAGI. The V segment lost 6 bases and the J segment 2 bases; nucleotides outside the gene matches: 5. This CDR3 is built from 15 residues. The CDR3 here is CASRAGQGGNQPQHF. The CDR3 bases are TGTGCCAGCAGAGCGGGACAGGGAGGCAATCAGCCCCAGCATTTT.

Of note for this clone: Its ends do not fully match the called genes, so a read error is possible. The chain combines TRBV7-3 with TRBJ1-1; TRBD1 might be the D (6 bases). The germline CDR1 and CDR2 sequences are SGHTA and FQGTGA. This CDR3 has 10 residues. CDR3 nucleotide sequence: TGTGCCAGCAGCTATTCAGGGGAGGGATGG. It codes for CASSYSGEGW.

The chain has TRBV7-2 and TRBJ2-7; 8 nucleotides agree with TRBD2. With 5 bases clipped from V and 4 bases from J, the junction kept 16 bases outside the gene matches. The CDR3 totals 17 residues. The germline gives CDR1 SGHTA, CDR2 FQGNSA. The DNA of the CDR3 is TGTGCCAGCAGCCATGCGCGGGGGGCAGAGGGGAGGTACGAGCAGTACTTC. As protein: CASSHARGAEGRYEQYF.

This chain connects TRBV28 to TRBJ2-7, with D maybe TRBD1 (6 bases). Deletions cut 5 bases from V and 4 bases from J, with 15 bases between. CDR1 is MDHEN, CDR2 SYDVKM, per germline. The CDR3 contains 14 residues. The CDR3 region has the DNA TGTGCCAGCAGTCCACAGGGCCGGAGGTACGAGCAGTACTTC. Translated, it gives CASSPQGRRYEQYF.

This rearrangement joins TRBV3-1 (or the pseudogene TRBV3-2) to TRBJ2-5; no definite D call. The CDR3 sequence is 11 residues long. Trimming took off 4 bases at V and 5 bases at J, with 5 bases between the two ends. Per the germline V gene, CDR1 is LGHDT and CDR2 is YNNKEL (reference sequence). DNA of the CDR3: TGTGCCAGCAGCCTTCGGGAGACCCAGTACTTC. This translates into CASSLRETQYF.

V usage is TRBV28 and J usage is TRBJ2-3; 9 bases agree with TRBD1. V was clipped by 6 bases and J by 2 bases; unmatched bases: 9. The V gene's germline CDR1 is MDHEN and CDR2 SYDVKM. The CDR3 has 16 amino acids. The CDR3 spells CASSSPTGGPTDTQYF. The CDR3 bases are TGTGCCAGCAGCTCCCCGACAGGGGGACCCACAGATACGCAGTATTTT.

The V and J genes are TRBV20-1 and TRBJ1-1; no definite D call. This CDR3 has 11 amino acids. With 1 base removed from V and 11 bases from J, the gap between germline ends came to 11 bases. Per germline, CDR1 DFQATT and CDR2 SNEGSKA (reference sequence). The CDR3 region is CSARGGYGAFF. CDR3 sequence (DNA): TGCAGTGCTAGAGGAGGATACGGCGCTTTCTTT.

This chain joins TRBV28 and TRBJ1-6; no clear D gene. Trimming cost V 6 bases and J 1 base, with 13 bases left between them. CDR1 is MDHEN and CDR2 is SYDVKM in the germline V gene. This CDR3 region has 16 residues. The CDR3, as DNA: TGTGCCAGCAGCCCCCCCAGGTTATCCTATAATTCACCCCTCCACTTT. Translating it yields CASSPPRLSYNSPLHF. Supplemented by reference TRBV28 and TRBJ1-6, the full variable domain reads DVKVTQSSRYLVKRTGEKVFLECVQDMDHENMFWYRQDPGLGLRLIYFSYDVKMKEKGDIPEGYSVSREKKERFSLILESASTNQTSMYLCASSPPRLSYNSPLHFGNGTRLTVT.

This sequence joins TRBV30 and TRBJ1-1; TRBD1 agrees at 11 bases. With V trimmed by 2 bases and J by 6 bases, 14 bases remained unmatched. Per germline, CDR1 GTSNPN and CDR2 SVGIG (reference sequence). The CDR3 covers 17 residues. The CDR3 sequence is CAWSQVPGQGGHPEAFF. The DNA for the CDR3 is TGTGCCTGGAGTCAGGTCCCGGGACAGGGGGGTCACCCTGAAGCTTTCTTT.

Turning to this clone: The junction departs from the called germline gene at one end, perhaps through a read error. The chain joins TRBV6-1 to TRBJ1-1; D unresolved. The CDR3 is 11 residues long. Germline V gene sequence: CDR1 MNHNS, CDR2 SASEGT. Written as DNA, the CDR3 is TGTGCCAGCAGTGAAGAGTTGCGGCCGGGGTTT. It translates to CASSEELRPGF.

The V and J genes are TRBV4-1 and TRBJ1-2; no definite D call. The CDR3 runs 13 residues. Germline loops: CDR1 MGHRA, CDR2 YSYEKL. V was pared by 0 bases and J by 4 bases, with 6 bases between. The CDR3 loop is CASSQEAAYGYTF. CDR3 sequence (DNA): TGCGCCAGCAGCCAAGAAGCTGCCTATGGCTACACCTTC.